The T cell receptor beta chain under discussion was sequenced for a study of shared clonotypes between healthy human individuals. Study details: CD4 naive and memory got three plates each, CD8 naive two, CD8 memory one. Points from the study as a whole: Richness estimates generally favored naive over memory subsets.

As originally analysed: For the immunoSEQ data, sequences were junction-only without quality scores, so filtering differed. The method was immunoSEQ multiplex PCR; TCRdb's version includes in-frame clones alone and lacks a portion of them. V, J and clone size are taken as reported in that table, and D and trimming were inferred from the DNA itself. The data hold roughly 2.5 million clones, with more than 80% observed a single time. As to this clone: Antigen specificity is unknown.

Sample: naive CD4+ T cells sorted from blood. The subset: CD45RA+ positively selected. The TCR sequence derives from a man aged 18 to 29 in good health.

The CDR3 sequence is CASSESWTGGVRDEQFF. Written as DNA, the CDR3 is TGCGCCAGCAGTGAGTCATGGACAGGGGGCGTTAGGGATGAGCAGTTCTTC. V usage is TRBV10-1 and J usage is TRBJ2-1, with 11 bases lining up with TRBD1. The CDR3 is made up of 17 amino acids. Germline lookup yields CDR1 WNHNN and CDR2 SYGVQD (reference sequence). Unmatched junction bases numbered 9, after V lost 0 bases and J lost 8 bases.